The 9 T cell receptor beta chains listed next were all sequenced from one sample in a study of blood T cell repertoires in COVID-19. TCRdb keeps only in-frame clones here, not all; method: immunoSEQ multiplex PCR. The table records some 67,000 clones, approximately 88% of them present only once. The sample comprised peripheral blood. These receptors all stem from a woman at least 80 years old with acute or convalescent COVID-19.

This CDR3 is CASSSYAPDSSYNEQFF. The CDR3, as DNA: TGCGCCAGCAGCTCCTACGCGCCTGACAGTTCCTACAATGAGCAGTTCTTC. The chain has TRBV5-1 and TRBJ2-1; tentatively, D is TRBD1 (5 bases). V dropped 3 bases and J dropped 1 base, with 17 bases sitting between them. This CDR3 is 17 amino acids long. Germline V gives CDR1 SGHRS, CDR2 YFSETQ.

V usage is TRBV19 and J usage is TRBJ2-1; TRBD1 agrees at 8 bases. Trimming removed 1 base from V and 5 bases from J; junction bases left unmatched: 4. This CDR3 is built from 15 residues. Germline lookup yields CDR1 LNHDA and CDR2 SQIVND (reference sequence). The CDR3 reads CASSIVGQGDNEQFF. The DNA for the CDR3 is TGTGCCAGTAGTATAGTAGGACAGGGCGACAATGAGCAGTTCTTC.

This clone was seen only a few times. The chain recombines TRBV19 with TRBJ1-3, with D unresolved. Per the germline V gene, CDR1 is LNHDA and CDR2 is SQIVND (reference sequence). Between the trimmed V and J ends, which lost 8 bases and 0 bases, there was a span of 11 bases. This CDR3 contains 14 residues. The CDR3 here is CASAERVSGNTIYF. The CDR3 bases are TGTGCCAGTGCTGAGAGGGTCTCTGGAAACACCATATATTTT.

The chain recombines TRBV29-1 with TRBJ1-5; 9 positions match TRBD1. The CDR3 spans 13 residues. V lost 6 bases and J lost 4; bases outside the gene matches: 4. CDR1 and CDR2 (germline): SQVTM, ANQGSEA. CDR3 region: CSVGTGRNQPQHF. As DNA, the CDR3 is TGCAGCGTGGGGACAGGGCGGAATCAGCCCCAGCATTTT.

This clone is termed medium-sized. The CDR3 sequence: CASSPQGLIRYTF. CDR3 nucleotide sequence: TGTGCCAGCAGTCCTCAGGGTCTAATCCGCTACACCTTC. This sequence joins TRBV6-5 and TRBJ1-2; D may be TRBD1 (5 bases). Trimming stripped 5 bases from V and 9 bases from J, with 16 bases between. The V gene's germline CDR1 is MNHEY and CDR2 SVGAGI. The CDR3 length is 13 residues.

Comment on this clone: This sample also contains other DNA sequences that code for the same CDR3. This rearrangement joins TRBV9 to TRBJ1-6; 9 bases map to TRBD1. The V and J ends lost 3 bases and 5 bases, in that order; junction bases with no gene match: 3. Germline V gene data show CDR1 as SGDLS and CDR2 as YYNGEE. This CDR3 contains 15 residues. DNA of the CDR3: TGTGCCAGCAGCGGGGGGACAGGGAATAATTCACCCCTCCACTTT. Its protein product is CASSGGTGNNSPLHF.

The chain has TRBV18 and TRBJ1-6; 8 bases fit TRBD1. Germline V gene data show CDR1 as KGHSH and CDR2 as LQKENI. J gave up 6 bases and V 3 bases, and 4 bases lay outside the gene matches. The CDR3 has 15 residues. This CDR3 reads CASSPSQGGNSPLHF. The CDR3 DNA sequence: TGTGCCAGCTCACCTTCACAGGGGGGTAATTCACCCCTCCACTTT.

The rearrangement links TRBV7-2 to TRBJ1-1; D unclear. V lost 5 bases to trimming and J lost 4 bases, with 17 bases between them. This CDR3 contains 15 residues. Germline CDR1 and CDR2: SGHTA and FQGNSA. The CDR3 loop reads CASSPFSRAATEAFF. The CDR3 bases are TGTGCCAGCAGCCCGTTTAGCCGCGCCGCCACTGAAGCTTTCTTT.

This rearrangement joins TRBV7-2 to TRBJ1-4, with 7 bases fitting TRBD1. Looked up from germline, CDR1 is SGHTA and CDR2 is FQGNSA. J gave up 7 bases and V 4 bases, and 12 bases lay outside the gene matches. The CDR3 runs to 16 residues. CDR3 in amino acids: CASSYPQGGSGEKLFF. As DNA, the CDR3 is TGTGCCAGCAGCTATCCCCAGGGGGGAAGTGGTGAAAAACTGTTTTTT.